This T cell receptor (beta chain) is from a study of cytomegalovirus exposure and HLA in healthy donors. Overall study: Earlier, approximately 180 million T cells were analyzed, and some 120 million unique TCR beta sequences were found among them.

Per germline, CDR1 SGHAT and CDR2 FQNNGV. This CDR3 has 14 amino acids. Deletions cut 1 base from V and 0 bases from J, with 3 bases between. Primers included in the PCR were 60 Vbeta and 13 Jbeta primers. Sequencing was performed with immunoSEQ multiplex PCR; in TCRdb, only in-frame clones are kept and a portion is missing. The profile shows more than 90,000 clones, roughly four fifths of them singletons. The TCR comes from a female donor in good health and CMV-seronegative. The specimen sequenced was PBMCs. The chain uses TRBV11-2 and TRBJ2-2; unclear D gene. The CDR3 DNA reads TGTGCCAGCAGCTTAGCTTCGAACACCGGGGAGCTGTTTTTT. Translating it yields CASSLASNTGELFF.